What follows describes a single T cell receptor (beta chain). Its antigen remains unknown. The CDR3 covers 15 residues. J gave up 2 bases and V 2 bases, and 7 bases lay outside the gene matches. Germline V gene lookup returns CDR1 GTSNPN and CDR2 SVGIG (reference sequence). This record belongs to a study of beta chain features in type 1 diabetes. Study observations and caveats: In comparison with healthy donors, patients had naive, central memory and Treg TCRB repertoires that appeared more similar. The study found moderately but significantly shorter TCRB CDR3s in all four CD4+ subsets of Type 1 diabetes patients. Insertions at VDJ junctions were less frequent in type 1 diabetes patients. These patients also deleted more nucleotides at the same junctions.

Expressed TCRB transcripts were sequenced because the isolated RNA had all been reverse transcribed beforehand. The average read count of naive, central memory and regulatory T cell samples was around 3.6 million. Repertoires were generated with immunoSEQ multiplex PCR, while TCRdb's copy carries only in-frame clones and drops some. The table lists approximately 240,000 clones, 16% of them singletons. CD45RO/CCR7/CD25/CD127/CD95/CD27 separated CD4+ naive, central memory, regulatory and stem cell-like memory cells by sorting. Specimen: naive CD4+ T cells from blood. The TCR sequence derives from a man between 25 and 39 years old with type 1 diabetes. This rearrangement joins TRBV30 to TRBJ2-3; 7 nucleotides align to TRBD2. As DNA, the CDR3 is TGTGCCTGGAGTCTCGGGCTAGCGGCCACAGATACGCAGTATTTT. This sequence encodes CAWSLGLAATDTQYF.